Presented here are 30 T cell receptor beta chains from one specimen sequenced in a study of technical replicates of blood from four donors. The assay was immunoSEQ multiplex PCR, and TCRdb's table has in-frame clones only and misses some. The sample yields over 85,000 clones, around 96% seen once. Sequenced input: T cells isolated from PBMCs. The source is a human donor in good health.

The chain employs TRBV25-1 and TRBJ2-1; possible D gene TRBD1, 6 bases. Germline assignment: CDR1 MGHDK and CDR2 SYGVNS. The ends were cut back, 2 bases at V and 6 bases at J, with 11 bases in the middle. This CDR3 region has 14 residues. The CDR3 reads CASSEDPGANEQFF. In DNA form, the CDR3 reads TGTGCCAGCAGTGAAGACCCAGGGGCCAATGAGCAGTTCTTC.

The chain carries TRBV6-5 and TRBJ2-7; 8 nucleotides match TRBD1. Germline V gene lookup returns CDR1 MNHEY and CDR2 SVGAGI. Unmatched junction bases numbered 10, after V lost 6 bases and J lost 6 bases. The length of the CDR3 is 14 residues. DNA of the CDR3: TGTGCCAGCAGCCTTCAGGGGGCATTGCGCGAGCAGTACTTC. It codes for CASSLQGALREQYF.

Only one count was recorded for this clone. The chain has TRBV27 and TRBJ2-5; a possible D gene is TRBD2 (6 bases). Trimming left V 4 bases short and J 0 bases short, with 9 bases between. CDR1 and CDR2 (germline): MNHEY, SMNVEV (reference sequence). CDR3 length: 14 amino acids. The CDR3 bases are TGTGCCAGCAGTTCCCTAGCGTACCAAGAGACCCAGTACTTC. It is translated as CASSSLAYQETQYF.

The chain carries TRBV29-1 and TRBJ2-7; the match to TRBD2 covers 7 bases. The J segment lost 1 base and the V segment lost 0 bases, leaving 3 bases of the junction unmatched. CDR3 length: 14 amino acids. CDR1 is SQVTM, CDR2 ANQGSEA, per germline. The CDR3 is CSVEDGLGSYEQYF. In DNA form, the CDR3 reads TGCAGCGTTGAAGACGGACTAGGTTCCTACGAGCAGTACTTC.

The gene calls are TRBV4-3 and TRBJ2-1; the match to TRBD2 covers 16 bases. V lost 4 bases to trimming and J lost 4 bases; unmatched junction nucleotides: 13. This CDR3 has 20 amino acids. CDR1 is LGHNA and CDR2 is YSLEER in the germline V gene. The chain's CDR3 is CASSPGAGTSGRVQYNEQFF. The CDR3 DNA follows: TGCGCCAGCAGCCCAGGGGCCGGGACTAGCGGGAGGGTACAGTACAATGAGCAGTTCTTC.

The CDR3 reads CASSTGLAGGTDTQYF. The CDR3 DNA reads as TGTGCCAGCAGCACCGGACTAGCGGGAGGGACAGATACGCAGTATTTT. The chain has TRBV5-8 and TRBJ2-3; TRBD2 aligns across 15 bases. With 4 bases clipped from V and 3 bases from J, the junction kept 3 bases outside the gene matches. CDR1 is SGHTS, CDR2 YDEGEE, per germline. The length of the CDR3 is 16 residues.

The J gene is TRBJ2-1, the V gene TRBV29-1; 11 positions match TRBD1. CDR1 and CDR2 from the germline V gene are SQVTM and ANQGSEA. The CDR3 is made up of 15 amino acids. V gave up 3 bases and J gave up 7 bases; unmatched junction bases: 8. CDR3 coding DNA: TGCAGCGTTGACCCCTGGGACAGGGGGAGAAATGAGCAGTTCTTC. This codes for CSVDPWDRGRNEQFF.

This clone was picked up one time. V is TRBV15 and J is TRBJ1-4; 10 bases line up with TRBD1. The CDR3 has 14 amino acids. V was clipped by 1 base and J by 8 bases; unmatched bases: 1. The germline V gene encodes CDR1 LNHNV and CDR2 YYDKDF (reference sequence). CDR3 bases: TGTGCCACCAGCAGAGGGACAGGGGGGGAAAAACTGTTTTTT. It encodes CATSRGTGGEKLFF.

The CDR3, as DNA: TGTGCCAGCAGCTTGGGACTAGGCGTATATGAGCAGTTCTTC. Translating it yields CASSLGLGVYEQFF. The V call is TRBV7-3, the J call TRBJ2-1, with 8 bases aligning to TRBD2. V dropped 3 bases and J dropped 8; count of bases not matched to a gene: 6. Germline-derived CDR1 and CDR2 are SGHTA and FQGTGA. The CDR3 spans 14 residues.

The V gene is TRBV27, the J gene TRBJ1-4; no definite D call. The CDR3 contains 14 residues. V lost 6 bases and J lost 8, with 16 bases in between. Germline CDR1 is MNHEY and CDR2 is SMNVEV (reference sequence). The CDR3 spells CASSRGGLSEKLFF. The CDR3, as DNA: TGTGCCAGCAGCCGTGGAGGGTTGTCCGAAAAACTGTTTTTT.

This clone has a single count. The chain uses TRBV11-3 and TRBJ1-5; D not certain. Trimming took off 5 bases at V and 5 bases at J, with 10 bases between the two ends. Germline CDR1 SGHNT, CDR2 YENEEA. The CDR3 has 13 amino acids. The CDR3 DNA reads TGTGCCAGCAGCCTAGCAGATGATCAGCCCCAGCATTTT. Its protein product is CASSLADDQPQHF.

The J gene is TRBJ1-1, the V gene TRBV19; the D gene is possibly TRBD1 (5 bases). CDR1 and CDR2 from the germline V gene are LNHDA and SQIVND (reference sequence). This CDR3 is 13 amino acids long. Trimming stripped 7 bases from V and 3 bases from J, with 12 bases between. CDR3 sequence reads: CASTSWGDTEAFF. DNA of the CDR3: TGTGCCAGTACCTCATGGGGGGACACTGAAGCTTTCTTT.

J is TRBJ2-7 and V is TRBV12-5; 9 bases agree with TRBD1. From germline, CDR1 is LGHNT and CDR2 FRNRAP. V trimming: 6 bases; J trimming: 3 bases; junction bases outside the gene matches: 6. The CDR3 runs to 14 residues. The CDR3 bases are TGTGCTAGTGGCCAGGGACAGGGCCTCTACGAGCAGTACTTC. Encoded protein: CASGQGQGLYEQYF.

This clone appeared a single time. As DNA, the CDR3 is TGTGCCAGCTCCCGGGAGACTAGCAATCAGCCCCAGCATTTT. It codes for CASSRETSNQPQHF. The chain uses TRBV18 and TRBJ1-5; D not resolved. The CDR3 is made up of 14 amino acids. Germline V gives CDR1 KGHSH, CDR2 LQKENI. Trimming took 6 bases from V and 0 from J, leaving 9 bases between them.

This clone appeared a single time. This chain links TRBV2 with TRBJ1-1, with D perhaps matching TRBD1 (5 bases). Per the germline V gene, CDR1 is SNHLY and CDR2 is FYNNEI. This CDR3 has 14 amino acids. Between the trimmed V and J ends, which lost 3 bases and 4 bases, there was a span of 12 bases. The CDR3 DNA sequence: TGTGCCAGCAGTGATTCAGGGAAGGTCACTGAAGCTTTCTTT. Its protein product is CASSDSGKVTEAFF.

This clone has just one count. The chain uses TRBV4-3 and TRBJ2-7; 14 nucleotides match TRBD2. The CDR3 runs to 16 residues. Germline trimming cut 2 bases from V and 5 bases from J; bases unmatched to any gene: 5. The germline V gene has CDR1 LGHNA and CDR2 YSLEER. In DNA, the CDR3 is TGCGCCAGCAGCCAAAAACGACTAGCGGGAGGGCACGAGCAGTACTTC. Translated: CASSQKRLAGGHEQYF.

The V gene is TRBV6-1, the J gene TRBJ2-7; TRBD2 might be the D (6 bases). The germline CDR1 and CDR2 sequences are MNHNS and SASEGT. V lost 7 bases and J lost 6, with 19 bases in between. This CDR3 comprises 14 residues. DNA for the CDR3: TGTGCCAGCAATTCGCTGGCGGGGATCCGCGAGCAGTACTTC. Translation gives CASNSLAGIREQYF.

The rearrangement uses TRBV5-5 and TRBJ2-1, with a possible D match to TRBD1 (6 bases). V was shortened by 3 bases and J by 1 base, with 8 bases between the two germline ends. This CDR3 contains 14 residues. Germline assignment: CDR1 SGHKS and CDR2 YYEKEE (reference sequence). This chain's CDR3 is CASSSTGSYNEQFF. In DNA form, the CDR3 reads TGTGCCAGCAGCTCGACAGGTTCCTACAATGAGCAGTTCTTC.

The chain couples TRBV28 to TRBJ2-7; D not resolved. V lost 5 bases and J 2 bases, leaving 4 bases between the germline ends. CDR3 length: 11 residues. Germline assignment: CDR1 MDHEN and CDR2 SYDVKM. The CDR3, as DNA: TGTGCCAGCAGTCTCCCCTACGAGCAGTACTTC. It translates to CASSLPYEQYF. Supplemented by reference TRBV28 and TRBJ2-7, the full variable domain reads DVKVTQSSRYLVKRTGEKVFLECVQDMDHENMFWYRQDPGLGLRLIYFSYDVKMKEKGDIPEGYSVSREKKERFSLILESASTNQTSMYLCASSLPYEQYFGPGTRLTVT.

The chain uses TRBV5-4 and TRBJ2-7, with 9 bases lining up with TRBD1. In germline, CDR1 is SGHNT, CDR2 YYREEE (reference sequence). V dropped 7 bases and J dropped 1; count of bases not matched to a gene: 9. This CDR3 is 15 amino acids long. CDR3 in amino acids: CASASGTGISYEQYF. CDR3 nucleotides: TGTGCCAGCGCATCCGGGACAGGGATTTCCTACGAGCAGTACTTC.

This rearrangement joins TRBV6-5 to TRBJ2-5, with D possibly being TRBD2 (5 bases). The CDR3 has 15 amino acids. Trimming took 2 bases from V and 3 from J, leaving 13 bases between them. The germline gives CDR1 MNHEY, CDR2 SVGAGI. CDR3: CASSYTGEPKETQYF. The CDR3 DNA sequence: TGTGCCAGCAGTTACACCGGGGAGCCTAAAGAGACCCAGTACTTC.

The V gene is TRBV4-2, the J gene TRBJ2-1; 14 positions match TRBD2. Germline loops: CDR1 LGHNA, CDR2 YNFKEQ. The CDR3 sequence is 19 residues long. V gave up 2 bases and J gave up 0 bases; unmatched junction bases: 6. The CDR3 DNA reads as TGTGCCAGCAGCCAAATGGGACTAGCGGGAGTCAGCTCCTACAATGAGCAGTTCTTC. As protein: CASSQMGLAGVSSYNEQFF.

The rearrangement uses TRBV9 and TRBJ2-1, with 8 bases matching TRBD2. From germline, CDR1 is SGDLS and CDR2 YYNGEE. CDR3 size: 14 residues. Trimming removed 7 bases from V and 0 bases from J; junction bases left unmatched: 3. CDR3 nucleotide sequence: TGTGCCAGCGGAAGCGGGAGCTCCTACAATGAGCAGTTCTTC. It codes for CASGSGSSYNEQFF. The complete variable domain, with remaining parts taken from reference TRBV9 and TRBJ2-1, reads DSGVTQTPKHLITATGQRVTLRCSPRSGDLSVYWYQQSLDQGLQFLIQYYNGEERAKGNILERFSAQQFPDLHSELNLSSLELGDSALYFCASGSGSSYNEQFFGPGTRLTVL.

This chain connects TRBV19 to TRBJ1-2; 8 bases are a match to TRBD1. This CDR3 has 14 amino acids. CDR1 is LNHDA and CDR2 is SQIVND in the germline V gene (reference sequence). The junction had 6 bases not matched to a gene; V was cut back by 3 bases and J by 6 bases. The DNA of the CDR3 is TGTGCCAGTAGTATCGGACAGGGCTTAAATGGCTACACCTTC. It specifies CASSIGQGLNGYTF.

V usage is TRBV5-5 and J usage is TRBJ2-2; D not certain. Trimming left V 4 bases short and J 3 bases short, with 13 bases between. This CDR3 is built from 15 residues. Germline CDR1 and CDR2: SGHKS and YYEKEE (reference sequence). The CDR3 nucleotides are TGTGCCAGCAGCCGCAGACTCCTTGACACCGGGGAGCTGTTTTTT. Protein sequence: CASSRRLLDTGELFF.

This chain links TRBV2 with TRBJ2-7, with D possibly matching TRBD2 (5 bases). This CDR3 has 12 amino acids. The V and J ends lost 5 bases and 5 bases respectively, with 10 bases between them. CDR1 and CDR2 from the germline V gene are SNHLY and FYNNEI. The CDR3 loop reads CASSIRDHEQYF. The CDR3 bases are TGTGCCAGCAGTATACGGGATCACGAGCAGTACTTC.

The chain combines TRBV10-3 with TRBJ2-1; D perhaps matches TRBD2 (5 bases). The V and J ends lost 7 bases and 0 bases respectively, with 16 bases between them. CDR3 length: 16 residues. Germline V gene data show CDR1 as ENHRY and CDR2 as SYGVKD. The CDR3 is CAITDLEGSSYNEQFF. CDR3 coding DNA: TGTGCCATCACCGATTTAGAAGGGAGCTCCTACAATGAGCAGTTCTTC.

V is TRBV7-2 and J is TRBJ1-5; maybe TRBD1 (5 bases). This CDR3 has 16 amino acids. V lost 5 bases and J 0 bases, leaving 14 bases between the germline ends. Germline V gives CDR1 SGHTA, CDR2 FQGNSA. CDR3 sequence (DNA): TGTGCCAGCAGCCGGGGGGGTCAGTATAGCAATCAGCCCCAGCATTTT. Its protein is CASSRGGQYSNQPQHF.

The CDR3 region is CAIRGLAGTDTQYF. CDR3 nucleotides: TGTGCCATCAGGGGACTAGCAGGGACAGATACGCAGTATTTT. The V and J genes are TRBV10-3 and TRBJ2-3, with 9 bases lining up with TRBD2. In germline, CDR1 is ENHRY, CDR2 SYGVKD. Unmatched junction bases numbered 4, after V lost 6 bases and J lost 3 bases. The CDR3 covers 14 residues.

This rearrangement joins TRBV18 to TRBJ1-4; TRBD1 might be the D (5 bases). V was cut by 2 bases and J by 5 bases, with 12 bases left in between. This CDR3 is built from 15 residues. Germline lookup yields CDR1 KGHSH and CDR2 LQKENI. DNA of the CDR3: TGTGCCAGCTCACCAACCGGGACTAAAAATGAAAAACTGTTTTTT. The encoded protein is CASSPTGTKNEKLFF.